The 13 T cell receptor beta chains given below trace back to one sample, sequenced in a study of T cell repertoires in cytomegalovirus infection. Using its own MiXCR run on the reads, TCRdb lists one record per CDR3 protein. This sample carries approximately 89,000 distinct CDR3 sequences, approximately 24% of them seen once, and the ten largest clones take about 50%. These TCRs are of unknown antigen specificity. The sequences come from CD8+ T cells from cultured PBMCs, collected from culture after CMV antigen stimulation. The receptors shown here come from a human donor in good health (CMV status not recorded). Some clones in this sample may be carry-over from other donors' samples.

This clonotype has a count of ten or more. The chain employs TRBV7-2 and TRBJ2-5; D is uncertain. V was cut by 1 base and J by 3 bases, with 6 bases left in between. Germline CDR1 SGHTA, CDR2 FQGNSA. This CDR3 spans 13 amino acids. In DNA form, the CDR3 reads TGTGCCAGCAGCTTAGGGACGAAAGAGACCCAGTACTTC. It specifies CASSLGTKETQYF. The full variable domain, with the rest looked up from reference TRBV7-2 and TRBJ2-5, is GAGVSQSPSNKVTEKGKDVELRCDPISGHTALYWYRQSLGQGLEFLIYFQGNSAPDKSGLPSDRFSAERTGGSVSTLTIQRTQQEDSAVYLCASSLGTKETQYFGPGTRLLVL.

The chain carries TRBV3-1 and TRBJ2-7, with D uncertain. The CDR3 runs 13 residues. Trimming removed 1 base at V and 4 bases at J, with 8 bases between. The germline CDR1 and CDR2 sequences are LGHDT and YNNKEL (reference sequence). The CDR3 coding sequence is TGTGCCAGCAGCCAAGTTCCCCAGTACGAGCAGTACTTC. It encodes CASSQVPQYEQYF.

The chain carries TRBV27 and TRBJ2-1; tentative D call: TRBD1 (6 bases). V was shortened by 6 bases and J by 12 bases, with 18 bases between the two germline ends. Germline CDR1 reads MNHEY; CDR2 reads SMNVEV (reference sequence). The CDR3 is 13 residues long. The CDR3 nucleotides are TGTGCCAGCAGAACAGGGTCTCTACAGGGGCAGTTCTTC. Translating it yields CASRTGSLQGQFF.

The rearrangement links TRBV7-9 to TRBJ2-1; 8 bases line up with TRBD2. V dropped 5 bases and J dropped 8; count of bases not matched to a gene: 2. Germline loops: CDR1 SEHNR, CDR2 FQNEAQ (reference sequence). The CDR3 extends over 12 amino acids. The CDR3 sequence is CASSREGYEQFF. The CDR3 nucleotides are TGTGCCAGCAGCCGGGAGGGCTATGAGCAGTTCTTC. The entire variable domain, with the rest obtained from reference TRBV7-9 and TRBJ2-1, is as follows: DTGVSQNPRHKITKRGQNVTFRCDPISEHNRLYWYRQTLGQGPEFLTYFQNEAQLEKSRLLSDRFSAERPKGSFSTLEIQRTEQGDSAMYLCASSREGYEQFFGPGTRLTVL.

V is TRBV19 and J is TRBJ2-2; TRBD1 aligns across 10 bases. Germline V gene data show CDR1 as LNHDA and CDR2 as SQIVND (reference sequence). This CDR3 comprises 15 residues. The trim removed 1 base at V and 8 bases at J, leaving 4 bases unmatched. Written as DNA, the CDR3 is TGTGCCAGTAGTATAGGACAGGGGGCGCGTGGGGAGCTGTTTTTT. Protein sequence: CASSIGQGARGELFF.

This clonotype appeared many times. The gene calls are TRBV12-3 or TRBV12-4 and TRBJ2-1, with D possibly being TRBD2 (6 bases). The CDR3 has 15 residues. With 4 bases removed from V and 5 bases from J, the gap between germline ends came to 15 bases. This CDR3 is CASSSRDSGDNEQFF. DNA of the CDR3: TGTGCCAGCAGTTCTCGGGACTCGGGGGACAATGAGCAGTTCTTC.

In the case of this clonotype: An end of the junction differs from the germline gene, which may be a read error. The CDR3 nucleotides read TGTGCCAACAGTACTATTACCGGGACGAAACACTACGAGCAGTACTTC. It encodes CANSTITGTKHYEQYF. V is TRBV27 and J is TRBJ2-7; tentatively, D is TRBD1 or TRBD2 (5 bases each). The germline CDR1 and CDR2 sequences are MNHEY and SMNVEV (reference sequence). The CDR3 consists of 16 residues.

The chain combines TRBV18 with TRBJ2-5, with D perhaps TRBD2 (5 bases). V was trimmed by 0 bases and J by 2 bases, leaving 10 bases between them. Germline V CDR1 and CDR2: KGHSH, LQKENI. The CDR3 has 15 residues. This chain's CDR3 is CASSPPSSGQETQYF. The CDR3 nucleotides read TGTGCCAGCTCACCACCCTCCTCGGGGCAAGAGACCCAGTACTTC.

This chain uses TRBV19 with TRBJ2-1, with 7 bases matching TRBD2. V was clipped by 4 bases and J by 0 bases; unmatched bases: 12. The CDR3 length is 18 residues. CDR1 is LNHDA and CDR2 is SQIVND in the germline V gene (reference sequence). The CDR3 DNA reads as TGTGCCAGTAGTAGGGACTATCCCCTAGGAATCTCCTACAATGAGCAGTTCTTC. Protein sequence: CASSRDYPLGISYNEQFF.

The chain uses TRBV28 and TRBJ2-2; 7 bases align to TRBD2. Germline V gives CDR1 MDHEN, CDR2 SYDVKM. CDR3 length: 15 amino acids. The junction had 3 bases not matched to a gene; V was cut back by 5 bases and J by 0 bases. The CDR3 DNA follows: TGTGCCAGCAGTCCCGGGACTACGAACACCGGGGAGCTGTTTTTT. This encodes CASSPGTTNTGELFF. Filled out from reference TRBV28 and TRBJ2-2, the complete variable domain reads DVKVTQSSRYLVKRTGEKVFLECVQDMDHENMFWYRQDPGLGLRLIYFSYDVKMKEKGDIPEGYSVSREKKERFSLILESASTNQTSMYLCASSPGTTNTGELFFGEGSRLTVL.

Many counts were recorded for this clonotype. V gene TRBV5-6 combines with J gene TRBJ2-1, with 11 bases fitting TRBD2. CDR3 length equals 14 residues. J was trimmed by 10 bases and V by 4 bases; bases with no gene match: 7. Looked up from germline, CDR1 is SGHDT and CDR2 is YYEEEE. The CDR3 protein is CASSRPLAGDEQFF. CDR3 DNA sequence: TGTGCCAGCAGCCGACCACTAGCGGGAGACGAGCAGTTCTTC.

This clonotype was seen a few times. The gene calls are TRBV29-1 and TRBJ2-7; D is possibly TRBD1 (6 bases). CDR1 and CDR2 from the germline V gene are SQVTM and ANQGSEA. V was cut by 7 bases and J by 4 bases, with 17 bases left in between. This CDR3 is built from 13 residues. CDR3 sequence: CSARVQGSYEQYF. The CDR3 DNA follows: TGCAGCGCACGAGTCCAGGGGAGTTACGAGCAGTACTTC.

This clonotype was picked up many times. The rearrangement joins TRBV27 to TRBJ2-1, with 10 bases that match TRBD1. This CDR3 spans 14 amino acids. Germline CDR1 is MNHEY and CDR2 is SMNVEV (reference sequence). V lost 2 bases and J lost 6; bases outside the gene matches: 1. The CDR3 DNA sequence: TGTGCCAGCAGTTTAGGACAGGGGGGCAATGAGCAGTTCTTC. Its protein product is CASSLGQGGNEQFF.